Each of the 20 T cell receptor beta chains below was sequenced from the same sample in a study of identical twins. TCRdb re-derived calls from the 5' RACE reads in MiXCR, one entry per CDR3 protein. The sample has roughly 540,000 distinct CDR3 sequences; 22% are singletons. The sample also formed part of further work on T cells expressing NK-cell markers.

Specimen: CD4+ T cells sorted from blood. Receptor source: a woman between 18 and 29 years old in good health.

This clonotype was counted only a few times. The chain has TRBV20-1 and TRBJ1-2; D unclear. CDR1 and CDR2 from the germline V gene are DFQATT and SNEGSKA (reference sequence). The CDR3 has 14 residues. V was trimmed by 3 bases and J by 0 bases, leaving 11 bases between them. CDR3 in amino acids: CSASIGVANYGYTF. Here the CDR3 DNA reads TGCAGTGCTAGCATTGGAGTAGCTAACTATGGCTACACCTTC.

In this sample, this clonotype turned up a few times. CDR3 amino acids: CSVRGTGGSEQYF. The CDR3 region has the DNA TGCAGCGTCAGGGGGACAGGGGGCTCCGAGCAGTACTTC. The chain combines TRBV29-1 with TRBJ2-7; the match to TRBD1 covers 12 bases. After removal of 6 bases from V and 6 bases from J, the junction contained 6 bases not matched to a gene. There are 13 residues in the CDR3. Germline V gives CDR1 SQVTM, CDR2 ANQGSEA.

This clonotype was counted only a few times. The chain uses TRBV5-1 and TRBJ2-3; possible D gene TRBD2, 6 bases. Looked up from germline, CDR1 is SGHRS and CDR2 is YFSETQ. The CDR3 loop spans 15 amino acids. Trimming pared 3 bases from V and 4 bases from J, leaving 15 bases between. Here the CDR3 reads CASSSVAGGADTQYF. Here the CDR3 DNA reads TGCGCCAGCAGCTCCGTAGCCGGAGGGGCAGATACGCAGTATTTT.

The chain couples TRBV11-2 to TRBJ1-1, with TRBD1 as a possible D gene (5 bases). Germline-derived CDR1 and CDR2 are SGHAT and FQNNGV. The CDR3 length is 15 residues. V lost 1 base, J lost 1 base, and 10 bases lay in between. This CDR3 reads CASSLVGLPNTEAFF. The DNA of the CDR3 is TGTGCCAGCAGCTTAGTGGGGCTGCCGAACACTGAAGCTTTCTTT.

V gene TRBV15 combines with J gene TRBJ2-7; possible D gene TRBD2, 6 bases. The V end was cut by 1 base, the J end by 0 bases, with 16 bases between. Germline V gives CDR1 LNHNV, CDR2 YYDKDF (reference sequence). The CDR3 has 17 residues. CDR3 sequence (DNA): TGTGCCACCAGCAGAGGACCGCTAGCGTCTAGCTCCTACGAGCAGTACTTC. Residues: CATSRGPLASSSYEQYF.

Written as DNA, the CDR3 is TGTGCCAGCAGTCCGGGACAAGTAAGCACAGATACGCAGTATTTT. Amino acid sequence: CASSPGQVSTDTQYF. This chain links TRBV12-3 or TRBV12-4 with TRBJ2-3; TRBD1 might be the D (6 bases). Between the trimmed V and J ends, which lost 5 bases and 0 bases, there was a span of 12 bases. This CDR3 comprises 15 residues.

This clonotype came up many times. V and J are TRBV12-3 or TRBV12-4 and TRBJ2-2, with D perhaps TRBD2 (6 bases). The length of the CDR3 is 14 residues. The V end was cut by 7 bases, the J end by 7 bases, with 16 bases between. Here the CDR3 reads CASINRRAGGELFF. The CDR3 bases are TGTGCCAGCATAAATAGGAGGGCCGGCGGGGAGCTGTTTTTT.

The chain recombines TRBV7-9 with TRBJ1-6; 7 positions match TRBD1. Germline-derived CDR1 and CDR2 are SEHNR and FQNEAQ (reference sequence). The CDR3 consists of 13 residues. The V gene end was trimmed by 4 bases and the J gene end by 10 bases; junction bases not matched to a gene: 4. The CDR3 DNA sequence: TGTGCCAGCAGCTCCCAGGGGGGATCACCCCTCCACTTT. Translated: CASSSQGGSPLHF.

This clonotype was seen a handful of times. The chain combines TRBV29-1 with TRBJ2-3; 11 bases match TRBD2. The germline CDR1 and CDR2 sequences are SQVTM and ANQGSEA. The trim removed 7 bases at V and 6 bases at J, leaving 15 bases unmatched. This CDR3 contains 16 residues. The DNA for the CDR3 is TGCAGCGGCCATGATTCCGGGACTAGCGGTCGGGATACGCAGTATTTT. This sequence encodes CSGHDSGTSGRDTQYF.

V is TRBV2 and J is TRBJ2-2, with TRBD2 identical over 8 bases. The junction had 8 bases not matched to a gene; V was cut back by 3 bases and J by 2 bases. From germline, CDR1 is SNHLY and CDR2 FYNNEI. This CDR3 comprises 17 residues. CDR3 in amino acids: CASSDLDSGRNTGELFF. CDR3 nucleotide sequence: TGTGCCAGCAGTGATCTAGACAGCGGGAGAAACACCGGGGAGCTGTTTTTT.

The chain has TRBV20-1 and TRBJ2-1, with D hard to call. The CDR3 extends over 11 amino acids. Trimming took 3 bases from V and 6 from J, leaving 6 bases between them. Germline CDR1 is DFQATT and CDR2 is SNEGSKA (reference sequence). The CDR3: CSARTSNEQFF. The CDR3 DNA reads TGCAGTGCTAGGACAAGCAATGAGCAGTTCTTC.

This clonotype was recorded a few times. The CDR3 reads CASSPSRGDGYEQYF. CDR3 in DNA: TGTGCCAGCAGCCCGTCAAGGGGGGACGGTTACGAGCAGTACTTC. The chain couples TRBV9 to TRBJ2-7; D is tentatively TRBD1 or TRBD2 (6 bases each). The CDR3 totals 15 residues. V gave up 4 bases and J gave up 4 bases, with 18 bases separating them. Germline V gene sequence: CDR1 SGDLS, CDR2 YYNGEE.

As concerns this clonotype: One junction end does not reproduce the germline sequence, and a read error may be involved. V and J are TRBV7-2 and TRBJ2-3; D possibly corresponds to TRBD2 (5 bases). The CDR3 runs 11 residues. From germline, CDR1 is SGHTA and CDR2 FQGNSA. Here the CDR3 DNA reads TGTTCCAGCAGCATAGCGGATACGCAGTATTTT. As protein: CSSSIADTQYF.

The chain links TRBV18 to TRBJ1-5; TRBD1 might be the D (6 bases). This CDR3 has 14 residues. Germline V gene data show CDR1 as KGHSH and CDR2 as LQKENI. V was clipped by 0 bases and J by 4 bases, with 7 bases between them. CDR3 residues: CASSPPDSNQPQHF. The CDR3 bases are TGTGCCAGCTCACCACCGGACAGTAATCAGCCCCAGCATTTT.

This clonotype was detected a few times. CDR3 region: CASSSRAGGTYEQYF. CDR3 nucleotides: TGCGCCAGCAGCTCCAGAGCGGGGGGAACCTACGAGCAGTACTTC. The chain is built from TRBV5-1 and TRBJ2-7; 9 bases align to TRBD2. The CDR3 runs 15 residues. Germline V lookup: CDR1 SGHRS, CDR2 YFSETQ. The ends lost 3 bases at V and 2 bases at J; junction bases unmatched: 6.

The sample holds a few counts of this clonotype. The chain joins TRBV7-9 to TRBJ1-1; D uncertain. The CDR3 is 12 residues long. Germline CDR1 reads SEHNR; CDR2 reads FQNEAQ (reference sequence). Trimming shortened V by 5 bases and J by 8 bases, and 12 bases separated the two germline ends. CDR3 protein: CASSPLRGEAFF. The CDR3 region has the DNA TGTGCCAGCAGCCCGCTTCGGGGAGAAGCTTTCTTT.

The chain recombines TRBV4-2 with TRBJ2-3, with 7 bases lining up with TRBD2. The V gene end was trimmed by 6 bases and the J gene end by 4 bases; junction bases not matched to a gene: 13. This CDR3 contains 16 residues. In germline, CDR1 is LGHNA, CDR2 YNFKEQ. CDR3 sequence reads: CASRSGLLAGADTQYF. For the CDR3, the DNA is TGTGCCAGCAGGTCAGGGCTTTTAGCGGGTGCAGATACGCAGTATTTT.

This clonotype was observed many times. This chain joins TRBV5-5 and TRBJ2-5, with D unresolved. The CDR3 loop spans 14 amino acids. Trimming left V 4 bases short and J 5 bases short, with 15 bases between. CDR1 is SGHKS and CDR2 is YYEKEE in the germline V gene (reference sequence). The CDR3 region has the DNA TGTGCCAGCAGCCTCTTGTACAGTCCCGAGACCCAGTACTTC. This sequence encodes CASSLLYSPETQYF.

The genes are TRBV5-1 and TRBJ2-1; D possibly corresponds to TRBD2 (6 bases). In germline, CDR1 is SGHRS, CDR2 YFSETQ. The V and J ends lost 2 bases and 7 bases respectively, with 10 bases between them. The CDR3 has 13 amino acids. This chain's CDR3 is CASSFTSRNEQFF. CDR3 bases: TGCGCCAGCAGCTTCACTAGCAGGAATGAGCAGTTCTTC. Filled out from reference TRBV5-1 and TRBJ2-1, the complete variable domain reads KAGVTQTPRYLIKTRGQQVTLSCSPISGHRSVSWYQQTPGQGLQFLFEYFSETQRNKGNFPGRFSGRQFSNSRSEMNVSTLELGDSALYLCASSFTSRNEQFFGPGTRLTVL.

The chain combines TRBV4-3 with TRBJ2-3, with D possibly being TRBD2 (6 bases). Trimming removed 3 bases from V and 3 bases from J, with 22 bases in between. Germline assignment: CDR1 LGHNA and CDR2 YSLEER. This CDR3 contains 18 residues. CDR3 sequence: CASSHHLLEGGITDTQYF. DNA of the CDR3: TGCGCCAGCAGCCACCACCTTCTAGAGGGAGGCATTACAGATACGCAGTATTTT.